The present T cell receptor beta chain was sequenced within a study of blood T cell repertoires in COVID-19. Study background: Samples of COVID-19 (acute and convalescent) were obtained from the United States, Italy and Spain. PBMCs, B-cell-depleted T cells, or T cells provided the cDNA or gDNA that made up the material.

The germline CDR1 and CDR2 sequences are ENHRY and SYGVKD. There are 15 residues in the CDR3. With V trimmed by 10 bases and J by 3 bases, 9 bases remained unmatched. Study processing details: It was from reference gene primer amplification that nucleated cell counts were estimated. Assay: immunoSEQ multiplex PCR; the TCRdb copy retains only in-frame clones and omits some. That table gives V, J and clone size, and the DNA gave D and trimming. The sample consists of over 250,000 clones, roughly 80% of them appearing once. Sequencing input: peripheral blood. The TCR was taken from a woman between 45 and 60 years old who had recovered from COVID-19. The chain links TRBV10-3 to TRBJ2-5, with 12 positions matching TRBD1. CDR3 sequence reads: CATATGQGAEETQYF. CDR3 bases: TGTGCCACGGCAACGGGACAGGGGGCAGAAGAGACCCAGTACTTC.